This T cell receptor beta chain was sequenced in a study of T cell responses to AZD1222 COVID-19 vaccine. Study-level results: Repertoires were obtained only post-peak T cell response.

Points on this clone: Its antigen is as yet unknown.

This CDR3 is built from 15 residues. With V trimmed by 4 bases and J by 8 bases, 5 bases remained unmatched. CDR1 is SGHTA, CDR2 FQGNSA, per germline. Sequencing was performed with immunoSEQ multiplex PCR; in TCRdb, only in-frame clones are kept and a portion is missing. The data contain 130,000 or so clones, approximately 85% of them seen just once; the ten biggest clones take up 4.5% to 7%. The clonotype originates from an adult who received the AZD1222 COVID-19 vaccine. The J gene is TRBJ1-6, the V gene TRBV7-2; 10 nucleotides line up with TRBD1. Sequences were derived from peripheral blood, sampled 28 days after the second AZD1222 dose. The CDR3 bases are TGTGCCAGCAGCTCGGGACAGGGGTTCTATTCACCCCTCCACTTT. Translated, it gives CASSSGQGFYSPLHF.